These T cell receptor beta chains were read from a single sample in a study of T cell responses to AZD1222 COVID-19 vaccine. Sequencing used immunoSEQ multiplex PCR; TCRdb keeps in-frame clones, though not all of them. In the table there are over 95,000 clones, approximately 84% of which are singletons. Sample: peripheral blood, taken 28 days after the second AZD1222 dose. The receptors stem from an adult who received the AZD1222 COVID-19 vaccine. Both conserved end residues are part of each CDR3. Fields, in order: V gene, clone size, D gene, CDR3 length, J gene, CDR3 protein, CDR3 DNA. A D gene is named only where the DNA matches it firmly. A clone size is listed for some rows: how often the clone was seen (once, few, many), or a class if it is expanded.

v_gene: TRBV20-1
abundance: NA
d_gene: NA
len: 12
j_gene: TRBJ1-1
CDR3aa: CSASAYETKAFF
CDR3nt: TGCAGTGCTAGTGCTTACGAGACTAAAGCTTTCTTT

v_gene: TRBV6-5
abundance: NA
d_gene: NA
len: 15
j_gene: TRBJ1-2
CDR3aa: CASSYSSGESYGYTF
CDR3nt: TGTGCCAGCAGTTACTCATCGGGGGAATCGTATGGCTACACCTTC

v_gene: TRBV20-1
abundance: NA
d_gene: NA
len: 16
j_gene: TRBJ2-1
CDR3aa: CSASPAPVGLYNEQFF
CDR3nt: TGCAGTGCTAGTCCTGCCCCTGTCGGACTATACAATGAGCAGTTCTTC

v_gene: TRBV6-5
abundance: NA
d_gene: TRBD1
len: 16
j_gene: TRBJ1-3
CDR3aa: CASSYTETGPGNTIYF
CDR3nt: TGTGCCAGCAGTTACACAGAGACAGGGCCTGGAAACACCATATATTTT

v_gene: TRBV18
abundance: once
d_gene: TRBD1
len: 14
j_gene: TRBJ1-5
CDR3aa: CASSPPGQGPPQHF
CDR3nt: TGTGCCAGCTCACCACCGGGACAGGGACCGCCCCAGCATTTT

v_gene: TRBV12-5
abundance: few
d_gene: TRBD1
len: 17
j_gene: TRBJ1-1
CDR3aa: CASGITRDSRFCIWAFF
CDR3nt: TGTGCTAGTGGTATAACCCGGGACAGCCGATTTTGTATATGGGCTTTCTTT

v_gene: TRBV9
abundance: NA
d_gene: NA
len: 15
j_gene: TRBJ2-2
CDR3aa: CASTPGAGNTGELFF
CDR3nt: TGTGCCAGCACCCCGGGGGCGGGTAACACCGGGGAGCTGTTTTTT

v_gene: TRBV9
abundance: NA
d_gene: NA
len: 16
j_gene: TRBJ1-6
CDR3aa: CASSSDSGLNNSPLHF
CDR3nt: TGTGCCAGCAGCTCCGATTCGGGGCTGAACAATTCACCCCTCCACTTT

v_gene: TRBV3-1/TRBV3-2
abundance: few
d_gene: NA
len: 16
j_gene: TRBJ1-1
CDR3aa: CASSQDYHYGSTEAFF
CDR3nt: TGTGCCAGCAGCCAAGATTATCACTATGGATCCACTGAAGCTTTCTTT

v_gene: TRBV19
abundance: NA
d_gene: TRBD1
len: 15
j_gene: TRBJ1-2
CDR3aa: CASSILGDRADGYTF
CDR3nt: TGTGCCAGTAGTATCTTGGGGGACAGGGCTGATGGCTACACCTTC

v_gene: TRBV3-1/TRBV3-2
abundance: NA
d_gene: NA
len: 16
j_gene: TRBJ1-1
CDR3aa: CASSRGRGPGGTEAFF
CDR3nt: TGTGCCAGCAGTCGAGGCCGGGGCCCGGGTGGCACTGAAGCTTTCTTT

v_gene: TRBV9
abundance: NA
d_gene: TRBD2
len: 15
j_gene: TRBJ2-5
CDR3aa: CASSPTSGREETQYF
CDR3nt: TGTGCCAGCAGCCCGACTAGCGGGAGAGAAGAGACCCAGTACTTC

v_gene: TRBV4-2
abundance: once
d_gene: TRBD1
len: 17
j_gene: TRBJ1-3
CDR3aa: CASSQDPATGGKNTIYF
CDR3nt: TGTGCCAGCAGCCAAGATCCGGCAACAGGGGGAAAAAACACCATATATTTT

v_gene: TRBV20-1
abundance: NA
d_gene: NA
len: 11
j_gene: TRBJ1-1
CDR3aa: CSASLNTEAFF
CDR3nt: TGCAGTGCTTCGTTGAACACTGAAGCTTTCTTT

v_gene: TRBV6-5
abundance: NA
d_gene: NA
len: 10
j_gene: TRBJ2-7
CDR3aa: CATQPYEQYF
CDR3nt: TGTGCCACCCAACCCTACGAGCAGTACTTC

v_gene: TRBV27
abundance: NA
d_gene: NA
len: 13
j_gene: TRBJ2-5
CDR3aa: CASSWTDKETQYF
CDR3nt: TGTGCCAGCAGCTGGACAGACAAAGAGACCCAGTACTTC

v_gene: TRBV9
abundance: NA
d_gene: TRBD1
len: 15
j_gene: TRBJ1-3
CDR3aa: CASTRGQDIRNTIYF
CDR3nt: TGTGCCAGCACCCGAGGACAGGACATTCGAAACACCATATATTTT